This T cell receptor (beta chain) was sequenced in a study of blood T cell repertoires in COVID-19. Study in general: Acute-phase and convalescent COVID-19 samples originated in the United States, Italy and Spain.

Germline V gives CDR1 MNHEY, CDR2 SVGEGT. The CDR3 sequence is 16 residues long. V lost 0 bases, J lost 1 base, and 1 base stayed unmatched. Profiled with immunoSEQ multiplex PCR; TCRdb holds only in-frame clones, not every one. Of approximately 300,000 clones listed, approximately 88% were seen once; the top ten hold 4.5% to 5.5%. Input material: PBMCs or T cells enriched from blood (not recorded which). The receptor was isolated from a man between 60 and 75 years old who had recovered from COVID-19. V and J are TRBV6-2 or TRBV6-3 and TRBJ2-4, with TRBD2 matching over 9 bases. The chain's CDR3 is CASSYSSGRAKNIQYF. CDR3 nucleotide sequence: TGTGCCAGCAGTTACTCGAGCGGGAGGGCCAAAAACATTCAGTACTTC.